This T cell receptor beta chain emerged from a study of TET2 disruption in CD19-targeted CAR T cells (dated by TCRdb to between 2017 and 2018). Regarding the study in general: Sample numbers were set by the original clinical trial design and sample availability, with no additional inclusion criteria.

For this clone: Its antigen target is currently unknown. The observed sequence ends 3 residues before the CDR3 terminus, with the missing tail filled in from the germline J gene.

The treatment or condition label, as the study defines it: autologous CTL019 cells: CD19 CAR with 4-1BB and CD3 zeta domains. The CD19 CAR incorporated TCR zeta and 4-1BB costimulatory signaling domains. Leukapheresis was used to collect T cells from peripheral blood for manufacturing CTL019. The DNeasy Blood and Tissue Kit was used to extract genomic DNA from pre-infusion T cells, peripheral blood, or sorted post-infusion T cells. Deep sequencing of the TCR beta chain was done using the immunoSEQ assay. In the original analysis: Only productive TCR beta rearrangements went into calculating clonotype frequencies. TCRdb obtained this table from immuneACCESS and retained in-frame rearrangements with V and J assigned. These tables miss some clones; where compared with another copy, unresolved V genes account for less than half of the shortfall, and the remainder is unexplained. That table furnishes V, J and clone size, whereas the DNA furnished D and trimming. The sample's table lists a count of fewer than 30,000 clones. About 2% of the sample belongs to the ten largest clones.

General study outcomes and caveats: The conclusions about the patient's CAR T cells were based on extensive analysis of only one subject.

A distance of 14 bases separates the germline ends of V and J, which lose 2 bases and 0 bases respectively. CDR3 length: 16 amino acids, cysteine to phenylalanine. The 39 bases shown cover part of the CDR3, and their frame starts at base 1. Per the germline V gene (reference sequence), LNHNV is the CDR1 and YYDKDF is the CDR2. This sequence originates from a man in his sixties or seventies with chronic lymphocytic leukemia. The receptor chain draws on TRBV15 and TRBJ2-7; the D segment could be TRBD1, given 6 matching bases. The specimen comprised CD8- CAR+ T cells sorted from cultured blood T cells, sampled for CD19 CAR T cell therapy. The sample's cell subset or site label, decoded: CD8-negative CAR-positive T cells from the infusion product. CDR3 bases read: TGTGCCACCAGCAGACGTACCGGGACATTCTCCTACGAG. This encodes CATSRRTGTFSYE. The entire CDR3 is CATSRRTGTFSYEQYF.